This TCR beta chain was sequenced during a study of control samples from healthy donors and cancer patients (dated by TCRdb to 2018 to 2021). CDR1 and CDR2, looked up from the germline V gene, are SGHTA and FQGTGA. The CDR3, cysteine through phenylalanine, is 16 amino acids long. Left in the record is the CDR3 DNA by itself, 48 bases read in frame from the first base. Between the V and J ends, shortened by 2 bases and 8 bases respectively, the junction contains 19 bases. Details on this clone: The antigen it recognizes is unknown. No much larger clonotype is one base removed from it; base qualities were not supplied.

Library construction relied on the immunoSEQ multiplex PCR assay. TCRdb mirrors the immuneACCESS table, restricted to in-frame sequences. Some clones are absent from its copies; in checked studies, under half trace to an unresolved V gene, and the reason for the others is unknown. The sample table lists 70,000 to 95,000 clones, roughly 86% of them with a count of one. More than 15% of the sample belongs to the ten largest clones. What was sequenced was blood. The V and J genes are TRBV7-3 and TRBJ2-1, and the D gene may be TRBD1, 5 bases matching. The receptor comes from a man over 45 in good health. The DNA reads TGTGCCAGCAGCTTAGAAGGGGCCAGAGATGGCCATGAGCAGTTCTTC. Translated, this gives CASSLEGARDGHEQFF.